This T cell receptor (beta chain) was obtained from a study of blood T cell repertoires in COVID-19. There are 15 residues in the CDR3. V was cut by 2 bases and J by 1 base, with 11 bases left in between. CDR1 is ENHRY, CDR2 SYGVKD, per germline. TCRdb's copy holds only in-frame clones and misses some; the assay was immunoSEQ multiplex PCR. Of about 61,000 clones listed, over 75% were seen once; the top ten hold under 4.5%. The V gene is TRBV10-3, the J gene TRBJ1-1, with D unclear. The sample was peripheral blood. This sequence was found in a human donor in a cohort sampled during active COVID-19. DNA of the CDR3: TGTGCCATCAGTGAGCCTGCCGGGAAGAACACTGAAGCTTTCTTT. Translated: CAISEPAGKNTEAFF.